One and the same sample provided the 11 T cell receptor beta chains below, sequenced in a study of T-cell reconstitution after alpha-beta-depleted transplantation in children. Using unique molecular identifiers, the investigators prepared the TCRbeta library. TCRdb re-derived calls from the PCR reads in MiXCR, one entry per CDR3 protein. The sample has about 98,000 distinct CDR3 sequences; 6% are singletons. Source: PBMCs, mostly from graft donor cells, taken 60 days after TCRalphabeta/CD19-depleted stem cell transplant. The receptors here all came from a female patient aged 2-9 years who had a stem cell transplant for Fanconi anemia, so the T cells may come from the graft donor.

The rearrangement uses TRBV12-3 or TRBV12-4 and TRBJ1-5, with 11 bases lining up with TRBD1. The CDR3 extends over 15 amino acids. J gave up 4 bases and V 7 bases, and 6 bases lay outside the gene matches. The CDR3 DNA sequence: TGTGCCAGCAATCCGGGACAGGGGGTGAATCAGCCCCAGCATTTT. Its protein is CASNPGQGVNQPQHF.

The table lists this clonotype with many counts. CDR3: CASSLALQADTDTQYF. The DNA of the CDR3 is TGTGCCAGCAGTTTAGCGTTACAGGCTGACACAGATACGCAGTATTTT. This chain links TRBV12-3 or TRBV12-4 with TRBJ2-3, with D possibly TRBD1 on 5 matching bases. This CDR3 contains 16 residues. The V and J ends lost 0 bases and 2 bases respectively, with 12 bases between them.

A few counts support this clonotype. The CDR3 DNA is TGTGCCAGTAGTTTGAGGTTTCTAGCGGGGGGGCCTGTCACAGATACGCAGTATTTT. It yields the protein CASSLRFLAGGPVTDTQYF. The rearrangement links TRBV19 to TRBJ2-3; 12 bases line up with TRBD2. Germline trimming cut 5 bases from V and 2 bases from J; bases unmatched to any gene: 14. Germline loops: CDR1 LNHDA, CDR2 SQIVND (reference sequence). CDR3 length: 19 amino acids. The entire variable domain, with the rest obtained from reference TRBV19 and TRBJ2-3, is as follows: DGGITQSPKYLFRKEGQNVTLSCEQNLNHDAMYWYRQDPGQGLRLIYYSQIVNDFQKGDIAEGYSVSREKKESFPLTVTSAQKNPTAFYLCASSLRFLAGGPVTDTQYFGPGTRLTVL.

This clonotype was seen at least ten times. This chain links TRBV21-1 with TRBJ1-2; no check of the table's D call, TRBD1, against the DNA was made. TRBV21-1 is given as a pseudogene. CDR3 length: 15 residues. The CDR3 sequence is CASSKVDGQGVGYTF. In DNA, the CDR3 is TGTGCCAGCAGCAAAGTTGACGGACAGGGGGTAGGCTACACCTTC.

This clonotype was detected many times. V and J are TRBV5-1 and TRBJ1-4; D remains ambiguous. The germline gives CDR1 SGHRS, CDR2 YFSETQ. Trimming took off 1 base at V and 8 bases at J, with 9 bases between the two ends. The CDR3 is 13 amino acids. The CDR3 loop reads CASSLNGNEKLFF. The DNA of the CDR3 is TGCGCCAGCAGCTTGAATGGGAACGAAAAACTGTTTTTT.

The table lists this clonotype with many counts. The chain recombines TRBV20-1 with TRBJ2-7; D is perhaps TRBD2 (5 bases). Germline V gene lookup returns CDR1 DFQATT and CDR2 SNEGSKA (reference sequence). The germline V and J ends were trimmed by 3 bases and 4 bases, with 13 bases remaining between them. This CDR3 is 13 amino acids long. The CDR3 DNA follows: TGCAGTGCTAGCGGGATCCTGGCTTACGAGCAGTACTTC. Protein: CSASGILAYEQYF.

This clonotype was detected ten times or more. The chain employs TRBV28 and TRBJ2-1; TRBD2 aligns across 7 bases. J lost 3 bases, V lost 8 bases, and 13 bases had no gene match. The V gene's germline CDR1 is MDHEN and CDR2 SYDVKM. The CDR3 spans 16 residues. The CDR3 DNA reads TGTGCCAGCGCTCCCCCACCGGGGACTAACTACAATGAGCAGTTCTTC. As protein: CASAPPPGTNYNEQFF.

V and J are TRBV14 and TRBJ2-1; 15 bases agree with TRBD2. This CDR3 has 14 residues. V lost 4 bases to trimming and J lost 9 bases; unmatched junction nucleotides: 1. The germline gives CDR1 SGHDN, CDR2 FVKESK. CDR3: CASSRTSGRVEQFF. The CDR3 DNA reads TGTGCCAGCAGCCGGACTAGCGGGAGGGTTGAGCAGTTCTTC.

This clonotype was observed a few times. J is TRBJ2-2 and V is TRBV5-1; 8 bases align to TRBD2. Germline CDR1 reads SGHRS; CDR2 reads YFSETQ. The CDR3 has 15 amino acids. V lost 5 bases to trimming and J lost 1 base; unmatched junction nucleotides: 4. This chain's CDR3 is CASRIAGQNTGELFF. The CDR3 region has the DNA TGCGCCAGCAGGATAGCGGGACAGAACACCGGGGAGCTGTTTTTT.

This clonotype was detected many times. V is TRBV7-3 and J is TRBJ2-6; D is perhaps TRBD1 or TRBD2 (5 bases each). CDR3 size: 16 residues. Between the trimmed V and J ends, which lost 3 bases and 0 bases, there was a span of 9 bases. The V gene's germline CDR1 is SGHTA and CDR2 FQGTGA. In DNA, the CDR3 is TGTGCCAGCAGCTTTCCAGGGAGCTCTGGGGCCAACGTCCTGACTTTC. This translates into CASSFPGSSGANVLTF.

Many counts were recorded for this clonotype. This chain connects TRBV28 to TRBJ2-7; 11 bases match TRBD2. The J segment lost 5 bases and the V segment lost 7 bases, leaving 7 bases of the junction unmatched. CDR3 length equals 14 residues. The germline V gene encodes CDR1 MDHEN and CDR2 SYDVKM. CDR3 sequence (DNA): TGTGCCAGCAAGGGAACTAGCGGGAGAGACGAGCAGTACTTC. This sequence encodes CASKGTSGRDEQYF.